The 31 T cell receptor beta chains in this list originate from one sample, sequenced in a study of identical twins. TCRdb re-derived calls from the 5' RACE reads in MiXCR, one entry per CDR3 protein. Here the sample spans more than 600,000 distinct CDR3 sequences, around a sixth being singletons. These data were likewise used in another study, on T cells expressing NK-cell markers.

Sequenced input: PBMCs. The receptors here all came from a woman between 18 and 29 years old in good health.

The chain couples TRBV20-1 to TRBJ1-2, with D unresolved. V was cut by 3 bases and J by 3 bases, with 11 bases left in between. Germline V lookup: CDR1 DFQATT, CDR2 SNEGSKA (reference sequence). The CDR3 is 13 amino acids. The CDR3 sequence is CSASPTWDYGYTF. CDR3 DNA sequence: TGCAGTGCTAGTCCAACCTGGGACTATGGCTACACCTTC.

The chain combines TRBV3-1 with TRBJ2-6; D ambiguous. The CDR3 covers 12 residues. Per the germline V gene, CDR1 is LGHDT and CDR2 is YNNKEL (reference sequence). V was clipped by 5 bases and J by 9 bases, with 8 bases between them. As DNA, the CDR3 is TGTGCCAGCAGCGTTGTGGGCAACGTCCTGACTTTC. This encodes CASSVVGNVLTF.

The table lists this clonotype with a few counts. The rearrangement links TRBV7-6 to TRBJ2-7; 9 nucleotides match TRBD1. The CDR3 is 14 amino acids. Germline lookup yields CDR1 SGHVS and CDR2 FNYEAQ. V gave up 5 bases and J gave up 6 bases; unmatched junction bases: 8. DNA for the CDR3: TGTGCCAGCAGCGCACAGGGGGCGACGACCGAGCAGTACTTC. It is translated as CASSAQGATTEQYF. The full variable domain, completed using reference TRBV7-6 and TRBJ2-7, is GAGVSQSPRYKVTKRGQDVALRCDPISGHVSLYWYRQALGQGPEFLTYFNYEAQQDKSGLPNDRFSAERPEGSISTLTIQRTEQRDSAMYRCASSAQGATTEQYFGPGTRLTVT.

The rearrangement joins TRBV6-5 to TRBJ2-1, with no clear D. Deletions cut 0 bases from V and 4 bases from J, with 16 bases between. This CDR3 spans 17 amino acids. CDR1 is MNHEY, CDR2 SVGAGI, per germline. This CDR3 reads CASSYSTVVYSYNEQFF. The DNA for the CDR3 is TGTGCCAGCAGTTACTCGACGGTGGTTTACTCATACAATGAGCAGTTCTTC.

V is TRBV12-3 or TRBV12-4 and J is TRBJ1-1; 9 bases fit TRBD1. The CDR3 spans 14 residues. V dropped 8 bases and J dropped 3; count of bases not matched to a gene: 7. CDR3 region: CASGGTGRDTEAFF. The CDR3 nucleotides read TGTGCCAGCGGAGGGACAGGGAGGGACACTGAAGCTTTCTTT.

This clonotype turned up a few times. The rearrangement links TRBV4-3 to TRBJ2-1, with a weak D call TRBD2 (6 bases). The V end was cut by 0 bases, the J end by 2 bases, with 11 bases between. Germline V CDR1 and CDR2: LGHNA, YSLEER. CDR3 size: 16 residues. The CDR3 spells CASSQDGSPPYNEQFF. CDR3 in DNA: TGCGCCAGCAGCCAAGACGGGAGTCCCCCCTACAATGAGCAGTTCTTC.

The table lists this clonotype with many counts. The chain combines TRBV12-3 or TRBV12-4 with TRBJ2-7, with a weak D call TRBD2 (5 bases). V lost 0 bases to trimming and J lost 5 bases, with 8 bases between them. CDR3 size: 13 residues. The CDR3 nucleotides read TGTGCCAGCAGTTTAGCTAGCGCCCACGAGCAGTACTTC. Protein: CASSLASAHEQYF.

The V call is TRBV11-1, the J call TRBJ2-7; 7 bases fit TRBD1. V lost 7 bases to trimming and J lost 6 bases; unmatched junction nucleotides: 24. Per germline, CDR1 SGHAT and CDR2 FQDESV (reference sequence). The CDR3 contains 18 residues. Here the CDR3 reads CASNRLGHRGPLRGEQYF. The CDR3 DNA reads TGTGCCAGCAACCGCCTGGGTCACAGGGGTCCACTCAGAGGCGAGCAGTACTTC.

This clonotype was found once. This sequence joins TRBV6-5 and TRBJ2-1; TRBD2 matches 8 bases. V shed 2 bases and J 6 bases; nucleotides not matched to a gene: 6. The length of the CDR3 is 15 residues. CDR1 and CDR2 (germline): MNHEY, SVGAGI. CDR3 DNA sequence: TGTGCCAGCAGTTACGGCCTAGCGGGCCGCAATGAGCAGTTCTTC. It translates to CASSYGLAGRNEQFF.

This clonotype was observed a handful of times. The chain uses TRBV11-3 and TRBJ2-3; the D gene is possibly TRBD2 (5 bases). CDR1 is SGHNT, CDR2 YENEEA, per germline. This CDR3 has 15 amino acids. V was shortened by 3 bases and J by 1 base, with 11 bases between the two germline ends. The CDR3 DNA is TGTGCCAGCAGCTTCACTTGGCGGGGCACAGATACGCAGTATTTT. Protein product: CASSFTWRGTDTQYF.

This clonotype was seen only a few times. V and J are TRBV5-1 and TRBJ2-7, with a possible D match to TRBD2 (6 bases). From germline, CDR1 is SGHRS and CDR2 YFSETQ. The V gene lost 1 base and the J gene lost 6 bases, with 14 bases spanning the gap. The CDR3 runs to 14 residues. The CDR3 protein is CASSLFGGPREQYF. For the CDR3, the DNA is TGCGCCAGCAGCTTGTTCGGGGGACCGCGCGAGCAGTACTTC. The full variable domain, in which reference TRBV5-1 and TRBJ2-7 provide the parts outside the CDR3, is KAGVTQTPRYLIKTRGQQVTLSCSPISGHRSVSWYQQTPGQGLQFLFEYFSETQRNKGNFPGRFSGRQFSNSRSEMNVSTLELGDSALYLCASSLFGGPREQYFGPGTRLTVT.

The chain combines TRBV20-1 with TRBJ2-1, with 12 bases fitting TRBD2. With V trimmed by 2 bases and J by 0 bases, 8 bases remained unmatched. CDR3 length: 18 residues. CDR1 and CDR2 (germline): DFQATT, SNEGSKA (reference sequence). CDR3 protein: CSARQLAGGLSSYNEQFF. In DNA, the CDR3 is TGCAGTGCTAGACAACTAGCGGGAGGCCTCAGCTCCTACAATGAGCAGTTCTTC.

The chain uses TRBV7-2 and TRBJ1-5; 7 bases line up with TRBD1. Germline V lookup: CDR1 SGHTA, CDR2 FQGNSA. CDR3 length: 15 amino acids. The V gene end was trimmed by 5 bases and the J gene end by 0 bases; junction bases not matched to a gene: 4. The CDR3 DNA reads as TGTGCCAGCAGCCTTGGACAGGCTAGCAATCAGCCCCAGCATTTT. This encodes CASSLGQASNQPQHF.

This clonotype was recorded many times. The chain couples TRBV12-3 or TRBV12-4 to TRBJ2-2; 10 bases fit TRBD2. Trimming took 4 bases from V and 5 from J; bases not matched to a gene: 10. This CDR3 region has 17 residues. The chain's CDR3 is CASSSAGLARGTGELFF. The CDR3 coding sequence is TGTGCCAGCAGTTCTGCGGGACTAGCGAGGGGAACCGGGGAGCTGTTTTTT.

This clonotype turned up a few times. V usage is TRBV7-9 and J usage is TRBJ2-7; D is possibly TRBD1 or TRBD2 (5 bases each). Per the germline V gene, CDR1 is SEHNR and CDR2 is FQNEAQ (reference sequence). The CDR3 contains 15 residues. V was clipped by 6 bases and J by 3 bases, with 18 bases between them. The CDR3, as DNA: TGTGCCAGCAGACCGGACGGGGCAGCCCTCTACGAGCAGTACTTC. Residues: CASRPDGAALYEQYF.

This rearrangement joins TRBV12-3 or TRBV12-4 to TRBJ1-4; possibly TRBD1 for D (6 bases). The CDR3 has 15 residues. The V end lost 3 bases, the J end lost 8 bases, and 16 bases lay between the germline ends. In nucleotides, the CDR3 is TGTGCCAGCAGTTTGCCCACAGGGACAAGCGAAAAACTGTTTTTT. Translation gives CASSLPTGTSEKLFF.

Comment on this clonotype: Relative to the germline gene, one junction end is altered; a read error may explain this. The rearrangement uses TRBV5-7 and TRBJ2-1; D is ambiguous. TRBV5-7 is sorted into the ORF group, with uncertain function. The CDR3 spans 15 residues. CDR3 residues: CARSSGLGSYNEQFF. The CDR3 region has the DNA TGTGCCAGGAGCTCCGGGTTAGGCTCCTACAATGAGCAGTTCTTC.

This chain connects TRBV7-9 to TRBJ2-1; TRBD1 agrees at 10 bases. The CDR3 spans 15 residues. V dropped 6 bases and J dropped 3; count of bases not matched to a gene: 5. Germline V gene lookup returns CDR1 SEHNR and CDR2 FQNEAQ (reference sequence). The CDR3 spells CASREGTGDYNEQFF. CDR3 coding DNA: TGTGCCAGCAGAGAAGGGACAGGGGACTACAATGAGCAGTTCTTC. Combining the CDR3 with reference TRBV7-9 and TRBJ2-1 gives the whole variable domain DTGVSQNPRHKITKRGQNVTFRCDPISEHNRLYWYRQTLGQGPEFLTYFQNEAQLEKSRLLSDRFSAERPKGSFSTLEIQRTEQGDSAMYLCASREGTGDYNEQFFGPGTRLTVL.

V gene TRBV23-1 combines with J gene TRBJ2-1; D is possibly TRBD2 (6 bases). TRBV23-1 is designated an ORF whose function remains uncertain. The CDR3 is 17 amino acids. The V end was cut by 0 bases, the J end by 0 bases, with 12 bases between. CDR3 protein: CASSQSPGDGSYNEQFF. CDR3 DNA: TGCGCCAGCAGTCAATCCCCGGGGGACGGCTCCTACAATGAGCAGTTCTTC.

This clonotype was detected only a few times. V gene TRBV5-1 combines with J gene TRBJ1-3; 7 bases match TRBD1. The V gene's germline CDR1 is SGHRS and CDR2 YFSETQ. After removal of 3 bases from V and 0 bases from J, the junction contained 3 bases not matched to a gene. There are 15 residues in the CDR3. CDR3: CASSSTGNSGNTIYF. In DNA, the CDR3 is TGCGCCAGCAGCTCGACAGGGAACTCTGGAAACACCATATATTTT.

V is TRBV11-2 and J is TRBJ2-2; D tentatively reads TRBD1 or TRBD2 (6 bases each). The germline CDR1 and CDR2 sequences are SGHAT and FQNNGV. Trimming removed 3 bases at V and 2 bases at J, with 22 bases between. The CDR3 consists of 19 residues. CDR3 coding DNA: TGTGCCAGCAGCTTCGTCGGGGGCCTCTCCCCTAAAAACACCGGGGAGCTGTTTTTT. Its translation: CASSFVGGLSPKNTGELFF.

This clonotype was seen a handful of times. The V and J genes are TRBV20-1 and TRBJ2-3; 8 positions agree with TRBD2. This CDR3 has 12 amino acids. Germline values: CDR1 DFQATT, CDR2 SNEGSKA (reference sequence). J lost 8 bases, V lost 8 bases, and 9 bases had no gene match. CDR3 sequence: CSTQRERATQYF. DNA for the CDR3: TGCAGTACTCAGCGGGAGCGGGCTACGCAGTATTTT.

V gene TRBV3-1 combines with J gene TRBJ2-5; 8 nucleotides agree with TRBD2. Germline V CDR1 and CDR2: LGHDT, YNNKEL (reference sequence). The CDR3 spans 14 residues. Unmatched junction bases numbered 3, after V lost 2 bases and J lost 4 bases. The CDR3 nucleotides read TGTGCCAGCAGCCAAAGGAGCGGGAGAGAGACCCAGTACTTC. This gives the protein CASSQRSGRETQYF.

J is TRBJ2-7 and V is TRBV5-1; perhaps D is TRBD1 or TRBD2 (5 bases each). The germline V gene encodes CDR1 SGHRS and CDR2 YFSETQ. V dropped 5 bases and J dropped 2 bases, with 11 bases sitting between them. The CDR3 consists of 13 residues. Here the CDR3 reads CASSGDGTYEQYF. The CDR3 DNA reads as TGCGCCAGCAGTGGGGACGGCACCTACGAGCAGTACTTC. Looking up the rest from reference TRBV5-1 and TRBJ2-7 gives the full variable domain: KAGVTQTPRYLIKTRGQQVTLSCSPISGHRSVSWYQQTPGQGLQFLFEYFSETQRNKGNFPGRFSGRQFSNSRSEMNVSTLELGDSALYLCASSGDGTYEQYFGPGTRLTVT.

This clonotype has a handful of counts. The chain combines TRBV6-1 with TRBJ2-6; D is ambiguous. This CDR3 spans 14 amino acids. CDR1 is MNHNS and CDR2 is SASEGT in the germline V gene. With 1 base removed from V and 4 bases from J, the gap between germline ends came to 5 bases. The CDR3 region has the DNA TGTGCCAGCAGTGAAGGGGTCGGGGCCAACGTCCTGACTTTC. Its protein product is CASSEGVGANVLTF.

The V and J genes are TRBV20-1 and TRBJ1-2, with D perhaps matching TRBD1 (5 bases). The CDR3 runs to 16 residues. V dropped 0 bases and J dropped 2 bases, with 16 bases sitting between them. In germline, CDR1 is DFQATT, CDR2 SNEGSKA (reference sequence). CDR3 in amino acids: CSARDRGGFLNYGYTF. In nucleotides, the CDR3 is TGCAGTGCTAGAGATCGGGGGGGATTTCTGAACTATGGCTACACCTTC.

This clonotype has just a few counts. The chain links TRBV6-2 or TRBV6-3 to TRBJ2-3; no definite D call. The V end was cut by 3 bases, the J end by 2 bases, with 9 bases between. The germline V gene has CDR1 MNHEY and CDR2 SVGEGT. This CDR3 is 14 amino acids long. The CDR3 spells CASSYSTTTDTQYF. The CDR3 bases are TGTGCCAGCAGTTATTCGACGACCACAGATACGCAGTATTTT.

This clonotype was found a few times. The CDR3 coding sequence is TGCAGCGTTGATGTAGGCAGTTTACGGGAGCAGTACTTC. This encodes CSVDVGSLREQYF. The chain recombines TRBV29-1 with TRBJ2-7; D is undetermined. V shed 3 bases and J shed 7 bases, with 16 bases lying between them. Germline CDR1 and CDR2: SQVTM and ANQGSEA. The CDR3 extends over 13 amino acids.

The sample holds a few counts of this clonotype. This chain joins TRBV12-3 or TRBV12-4 and TRBJ2-3; D is unclear. V lost 8 bases and J lost 2, with 8 bases in between. The CDR3 runs to 12 residues. CDR3 bases: TGTGCCAGCGGCTATTTCACAGATACGCAGTATTTT. Translating gives CASGYFTDTQYF.

In this sample, this clonotype turned up a few times. V and J are TRBV10-3 and TRBJ2-3, with no clear D. Per germline, CDR1 ENHRY and CDR2 SYGVKD. Trimming left V 2 bases short and J 3 bases short, with 6 bases between. The CDR3 extends over 13 amino acids. CDR3 DNA: TGTGCCATCAGTGAGGCTCAAACAGATACGCAGTATTTT. This encodes CAISEAQTDTQYF.

This clonotype has only a few counts. The chain links TRBV5-1 to TRBJ2-7, with TRBD2 identical over 7 bases. CDR3 length equals 15 residues. V lost 1 base, J lost 1 base, and 5 bases stayed unmatched. Germline V lookup: CDR1 SGHRS, CDR2 YFSETQ. CDR3 sequence: CASSLRREESYEQYF. CDR3 in DNA: TGCGCCAGCAGCTTGAGACGGGAGGAGTCCTACGAGCAGTACTTC.